The T cell receptor (beta chain) described here comes from a study of cytomegalovirus exposure and HLA in healthy donors. Study-level results: Earlier results showed most TCR beta V segments being productive about 87% or about 30% of the time.

The PCR contained 60 Vbeta and 13 Jbeta primers. Per the study methods: An analysis performed later counted 74 million or so unique TCR beta chains (roughly 11 million of them shared). Libraries were prepared by immunoSEQ multiplex PCR; TCRdb keeps only in-frame clonotypes and omits some of them. V and J calls and clone size follow that table, whereas D and trimming were derived from the DNA. The repertoire has around 140,000 clones, roughly 9.6% of them found once; the top ten carry about 7.5%. With respect to this clone: Antigen unknown.

CDR1 and CDR2 (germline): SGHDN, FVKESK. With V trimmed by 1 base and J by 2 bases, 9 bases remained unmatched. This CDR3 has 18 residues. The sequenced sample consisted of PBMCs. This chain joins TRBV14 and TRBJ2-5; 11 bases agree with TRBD2. This receptor was taken from a woman aged 40 to 50 in good health and CMV-seropositive. CDR3 nucleotide sequence: TGTGCCAGCAGCCAAGGGAGAACTAGCGGGGGCCGTCAAGAGACCCAGTACTTC. It yields the protein CASSQGRTSGGRQETQYF.